Below, 14 T cell receptor beta chains from the same sample are listed, as sequenced in a study of molecular identifiers for immune sequencing clone quantification. One entry per CDR3 protein, called by TCRdb with MiXCR from the PCR reads. The sample has about 510,000 distinct CDR3 sequences; around 23% are singletons. Sequences were obtained from naive CD8+ T cells from blood, with Jurkat cell RNA spiked in. Subset indicated: FACS-sorted CD8+CD4-CCR7+CD45RA+ naive T cells. The receptors originated from a human donor in good health. Some libraries in this study had Jurkat cell RNA spiked in.

Comment on this clonotype: One end of the junction varies from germline; a read error may be responsible. The chain uses TRBV7-2 and TRBJ2-5, with D perhaps TRBD1 or TRBD2 (5 bases each). In germline, CDR1 is SGHTA, CDR2 FQGNSA. The CDR3 is 15 amino acids. The chain's CDR3 is CASSSPGTAEEPQYF. In DNA form, the CDR3 reads TGTGCCAGCAGCTCTCCCGGGACGGCTGAAGAGCCCCAGTACTTC.

This clonotype appeared many times. The chain has TRBV28 and TRBJ1-5, with 8 nucleotides matching TRBD1. Germline V gene sequence: CDR1 MDHEN, CDR2 SYDVKM. V shed 6 bases and J 3 bases; nucleotides not matched to a gene: 7. This CDR3 has 15 amino acids. The CDR3 DNA sequence: TGTGCCAGCAGCCCGGACAGGGAGTTCAATCAGCCCCAGCATTTT. Translation: CASSPDREFNQPQHF.

This chain uses TRBV27 with TRBJ1-4; 8 nucleotides line up with TRBD1. CDR3 length equals 14 residues. Germline V gene lookup returns CDR1 MNHEY and CDR2 SMNVEV (reference sequence). J gave up 6 bases and V 3 bases, and 3 bases lay outside the gene matches. CDR3 sequence reads: CASSFAGGDEKLFF. The CDR3 DNA reads as TGTGCCAGCAGTTTCGCAGGGGGCGATGAAAAACTGTTTTTT.

This clonotype occurred once. It may be a read error: a sequence one base away is much more abundant. The chain combines TRBV7-2 with TRBJ2-7, with D possibly matching TRBD1 (6 bases). CDR1 is SGHTA, CDR2 FQGNSA, per germline. V was trimmed by 4 bases and J by 2 bases, leaving 15 bases between them. There are 15 residues in the CDR3. In nucleotides, the CDR3 is TGTGCCAGCAGCTACCGGGACAAGAGCGCCTACGAGCAGTACTTC. Protein: CASSYRDKSAYEQYF.

This clonotype appeared many times. The CDR3 DNA sequence: TGTGCCAGCAGTTTCGAACAGGTTTCTGGGGCCAACGTCCTGACTTTC. It encodes CASSFEQVSGANVLTF. The rearrangement links TRBV28 to TRBJ2-6; D possibly corresponds to TRBD1 (5 bases). CDR1 is MDHEN, CDR2 SYDVKM, per germline. The CDR3 sequence is 16 residues long. V was cut by 3 bases and J by 1 base, with 10 bases left in between.

The chain is built from TRBV6-1 and TRBJ2-1; 9 bases are a match to TRBD1. Germline V gene data show CDR1 as MNHNS and CDR2 as SASEGT. V lost 6 bases, J lost 5 bases, and 14 bases stayed unmatched. The CDR3 spans 17 residues. The CDR3 loop reads CASRSQSTGGENNEQFF. The CDR3 DNA is TGTGCCAGCAGGTCCCAGAGCACAGGGGGCGAGAACAATGAGCAGTTCTTC.

This clonotype appeared a few times. This CDR3 is CASMPGQGLGEQYF. CDR3 DNA sequence: TGTGCCAGCATGCCGGGACAGGGTCTCGGTGAGCAGTACTTC. The rearrangement links TRBV27 to TRBJ2-7; 9 bases line up with TRBD1. The germline V gene encodes CDR1 MNHEY and CDR2 SMNVEV (reference sequence). After removal of 7 bases from V and 7 bases from J, the junction contained 11 bases not matched to a gene. The CDR3 is made up of 14 amino acids.

Details on this clonotype: The germline gene is not matched at one end of the junction; a read error may be the cause. This chain joins TRBV27 and TRBJ2-7; a possible D gene is TRBD1 (5 bases). The CDR3 totals 12 residues. CDR1 and CDR2 from the germline V gene are MNHEY and SMNVEV (reference sequence). CDR3 nucleotides: TGTGCCAGCAGTTTAATGGGTCAGGGCGCCACCTTC. It codes for CASSLMGQGATF.

There are many counts of this clonotype. The V gene is TRBV27, the J gene TRBJ2-2; D possibly corresponds to TRBD1 (6 bases). Germline CDR1 and CDR2: MNHEY and SMNVEV (reference sequence). The germline V and J ends were trimmed by 8 bases and 0 bases, with 16 bases remaining between them. The CDR3 sequence is 16 residues long. DNA of the CDR3: TGTGCCAGCGGAACAGGGCTAATGGCGAACACCGGGGAGCTGTTTTTT. Translating it yields CASGTGLMANTGELFF.

Remarks on this clonotype: A much larger clonotype is one base distant, so this may be a read error. V and J are TRBV5-1 and TRBJ1-1, with TRBD1 matching over 8 bases. The V segment lost 4 bases and the J segment 5 bases; nucleotides outside the gene matches: 10. This CDR3 has 15 amino acids. Germline V CDR1 and CDR2: SGHRS, YFSETQ. CDR3 amino acids: CASSTPGGAETEAFF. In DNA form, the CDR3 reads TGCGCCAGCAGCACACCAGGGGGCGCGGAGACTGAAGCTTTCTTT.

This clonotype was counted ten times or more. The rearrangement uses TRBV4-3 and TRBJ1-1; TRBD1 might be the D (6 bases). CDR1 LGHNA and CDR2 YSLEER come from the germline V gene. V lost 1 base and J 5 bases, leaving 17 bases between the germline ends. CDR3 length equals 16 residues. In DNA form, the CDR3 reads TGCGCCAGCAGCCAAGGTTCCGGGGGCCGGGGGACTGAAGCTTTCTTT. Residues: CASSQGSGGRGTEAFF.

The V call is TRBV7-6, the J call TRBJ2-6, with D unresolved. Germline values: CDR1 SGHVS, CDR2 FNYEAQ. V was pared by 1 base and J by 2 bases, with 12 bases between. The CDR3 contains 17 residues. The CDR3 is CASSLGPQPTGANVLTF. The CDR3 nucleotides are TGTGCCAGCAGCTTAGGTCCACAACCAACTGGGGCCAACGTCCTGACTTTC.

This clonotype has at least ten counts. V and J are TRBV7-9 and TRBJ2-7, with 8 bases that match TRBD1. The ends lost 5 bases at V and 3 bases at J; junction bases unmatched: 9. The CDR3 length is 15 residues. Per the germline V gene, CDR1 is SEHNR and CDR2 is FQNEAQ (reference sequence). The CDR3 nucleotides read TGTGCCAGCAGCCAAACACCGGGACAGGACTACGAGCAGTACTTC. It codes for CASSQTPGQDYEQYF.

V usage is TRBV27 and J usage is TRBJ2-1; TRBD1 matches at 8 bases. CDR1 is MNHEY, CDR2 SMNVEV, per germline (reference sequence). CDR3 length equals 16 residues. The V and J ends lost 3 bases and 4 bases, in that order; junction bases with no gene match: 8. The CDR3 bases are TGTGCCAGCAGTTTTATTGACAGGGGAGGATACAATGAGCAGTTCTTC. Translating it yields CASSFIDRGGYNEQFF.